These 24 T cell receptor beta chains came from one sample sequenced in a study of T cell responses to AZD1222 COVID-19 vaccine (dated by TCRdb to the early 2020s). Libraries came from the immunoSEQ multiplex PCR assay. What TCRdb holds here is the immuneACCESS table cut down to in-frame rearrangements. Part of the clones is not present; checked against another copy, under half of the missing clones reflect an unresolved V gene, and the others are unexplained. Here the sample has some 94,000 clones; about 85% occur a single time. Around 2.7% of the sample comes from the top ten. The time point tag for this specimen amounts to: baseline before first vaccination. The input for sequencing was peripheral blood, taken on day 0 of AZD1222 vaccination. These TCRs come from an adult in good health.

The chain uses TRBV11-2 and TRBJ1-2, with 8 bases identical to TRBD1. There are 12 residues in the CDR3. Looked up from germline, CDR1 is SGHAT and CDR2 is FQNNGV. V was pared by 5 bases and J by 13 bases, with 9 bases of the junction left unmatched. CDR3 sequence: CASSDHRGSSTF. Here the CDR3 DNA reads TGTGCCAGCAGCGACCACAGGGGGAGTTCCACCTTC.

The rearrangement uses TRBV27 and TRBJ2-3, with 9 bases aligning to TRBD1. Per the germline V gene, CDR1 is MNHEY and CDR2 is SMNVEV (reference sequence). This CDR3 comprises 15 residues. Losses at the gene ends were 5 bases for V and 3 bases for J; bases not matched to a gene: 6. The CDR3 bases are TGTGCCAGCAGTCCGCGGGACAGGGTTACAGATACGCAGTATTTT. Protein: CASSPRDRVTDTQYF.

The V and J genes are TRBV9 and TRBJ2-2; D ambiguous. V was cut by 0 bases and J by 5 bases, with 5 bases left in between. The CDR3 loop spans 13 amino acids. Germline assignment: CDR1 SGDLS and CDR2 YYNGEE. DNA of the CDR3: TGTGCCAGCAGCGTAGACGGAACCGGGGAGCTGTTTTTT. Residues: CASSVDGTGELFF.

The chain employs TRBV20-1 and TRBJ1-2; TRBD1 might be the D (5 bases). The CDR3 sequence is 11 residues long. Germline V lookup: CDR1 DFQATT, CDR2 SNEGSKA (reference sequence). Trimming shortened V by 5 bases and J by 8 bases, and 12 bases separated the two germline ends. CDR3 in DNA: TGCAGTGCTCGTCAGGGTGCGGGCTACACCTTC. Protein: CSARQGAGYTF.

A single count supports this clone. V gene TRBV4-1 combines with J gene TRBJ1-2, with D unclear. Germline lookup yields CDR1 MGHRA and CDR2 YSYEKL. V dropped 1 base and J dropped 0 bases, with 12 bases sitting between them. This CDR3 has 16 residues. CDR3 amino acids: CASSQVPGGTNYGYTF. The CDR3 nucleotides read TGCGCCAGCAGCCAAGTCCCGGGAGGCACTAACTATGGCTACACCTTC.

This sequence joins TRBV5-1 and TRBJ1-5; 10 bases are shared with TRBD1. The CDR3 is 16 residues long. From germline, CDR1 is SGHRS and CDR2 YFSETQ. The V segment lost 0 bases and the J segment 1 base; nucleotides outside the gene matches: 1. As DNA, the CDR3 is TGCGCCAGCAGCTTGGGGACAGGGGGGAGCAATCAGCCCCAGCATTTT. It yields the protein CASSLGTGGSNQPQHF. The variable domain in full, with the rest retrieved from reference TRBV5-1 and TRBJ1-5, is KAGVTQTPRYLIKTRGQQVTLSCSPISGHRSVSWYQQTPGQGLQFLFEYFSETQRNKGNFPGRFSGRQFSNSRSEMNVSTLELGDSALYLCASSLGTGGSNQPQHFGDGTRLSIL.

This clone was counted only a few times. The chain combines TRBV2 with TRBJ1-6; 8 nucleotides match TRBD1. The V segment lost 4 bases and the J segment 7 bases; nucleotides outside the gene matches: 3. Germline CDR1 and CDR2: SNHLY and FYNNEI. CDR3 length equals 14 residues. DNA of the CDR3: TGTGCCAGCAGTGTGGGACAGGAAAATTCACCCCTCCACTTT. As protein: CASSVGQENSPLHF.

The V call is TRBV12-1, the J call TRBJ2-3; TRBD2 reflects the table's D call only, with no check against the DNA. TRBV12-1 is described as a pseudogene. CDR3 size: 19 residues. Here the CDR3 DNA reads TGTGCCAGCAGCGCCACTACTAGCGGGGGGACACTTAGCACAGATACGCAGTATTTT. It is translated as CASSATTSGGTLSTDTQYF.

The CDR3 DNA sequence: TGTGCCAGTAGAAGGGGGACAGGCTCGTTGGAGACCCAGTACTTC. It translates to CASRRGTGSLETQYF. The chain has TRBV19 and TRBJ2-5, with TRBD1 matching over 8 bases. Germline loops: CDR1 LNHDA, CDR2 SQIVND (reference sequence). V lost 6 bases to trimming and J lost 5 bases; unmatched junction nucleotides: 11. The CDR3 loop spans 15 amino acids.

J is TRBJ2-6 and V is TRBV6-2 or TRBV6-3, with TRBD2 as a possible D gene (5 bases). CDR3 size: 15 residues. The germline V gene has CDR1 MNHEY and CDR2 SVGEGT. V lost 3 bases to trimming and J lost 0 bases, with 6 bases between them. The CDR3 nucleotides read TGTGCCAGCAGTTATCGGGGCTCTGGGGCCAACGTCCTGACTTTC. It is translated as CASSYRGSGANVLTF.

Details on this clone: An end of the junction differs from the germline gene, which may be a read error. The chain employs TRBV5-1 and TRBJ1-2; 8 positions agree with TRBD1. The CDR3 covers 14 residues. Germline lookup yields CDR1 SGHRS and CDR2 YFSETQ. CDR3 amino acids: CASSFGQGALGYTF. The CDR3 DNA reads TGTGCCAGCAGCTTCGGGCAGGGGGCGCTTGGCTACACCTTC.

V and J are TRBV7-9 and TRBJ1-1, with 9 bases lining up with TRBD1. Germline V gives CDR1 SEHNR, CDR2 FQNEAQ (reference sequence). With V trimmed by 5 bases and J by 5 bases, 6 bases remained unmatched. CDR3 length equals 14 residues. The CDR3 reads CASSRTGVVTEAFF. The CDR3 DNA sequence: TGTGCCAGCAGCCGGACAGGGGTGGTGACTGAAGCTTTCTTT.

In its sample, this clone was seen a few times. The chain recombines TRBV24-1 with TRBJ2-1; perhaps TRBD2 as D (6 bases). Trimming left V 3 bases short and J 7 bases short, with 18 bases between. This CDR3 region has 16 residues. Germline V gene lookup returns CDR1 KGHDR and CDR2 SFDVKD. DNA of the CDR3: TGTGCCACCAGTGATCCGGGGGACTCGGTGGGGAATGAGCAGTTCTTC. This sequence encodes CATSDPGDSVGNEQFF.

The chain combines TRBV11-3 with TRBJ2-7; D remains unclear. Trimming removed 5 bases from V and 4 bases from J, with 15 bases in between. Germline assignment: CDR1 SGHNT and CDR2 YENEEA. The CDR3 totals 14 residues. The CDR3 coding sequence is TGTGCCAGCAGCGCGTCTAGAGTCGGATACGAGCAGTACGTC. Its translation: CASSASRVGYEQYV.

This chain links TRBV3-1 (or the pseudogene TRBV3-2) with TRBJ1-1; tentative D call: TRBD1 (5 bases). V gave up 3 bases and J gave up 6 bases, with 8 bases separating them. CDR1 is LGHDT, CDR2 YNNKEL, per germline (reference sequence). CDR3 length equals 12 residues. The CDR3 reads CASSQGRAEAFF. CDR3 coding DNA: TGTGCCAGCAGCCAGGGCAGGGCTGAAGCTTTCTTT.

The chain carries TRBV7-2 and TRBJ2-3; 9 bases match TRBD1. The CDR3 totals 15 residues. V shed 5 bases and J 5 bases; nucleotides not matched to a gene: 8. Germline V gene sequence: CDR1 SGHTA, CDR2 FQGNSA. The CDR3 nucleotides read TGTGCCAGCAGCCACGGACAGGGGATAGTAGATACGCAGTATTTT. This codes for CASSHGQGIVDTQYF.

The rearrangement uses TRBV6-6 and TRBJ1-3; D gene uncertain. The CDR3 spans 15 residues. Trimming removed 0 bases at V and 2 bases at J, with 8 bases between. Germline values: CDR1 MNHNY, CDR2 SVGAGI (reference sequence). CDR3: CASSYSRLAGNTIYF. The CDR3 DNA follows: TGTGCCAGCAGTTACTCGAGGCTAGCTGGAAACACCATATATTTT.

This rearrangement joins TRBV3-1 (or the pseudogene TRBV3-2) to TRBJ1-1; D possibly corresponds to TRBD1 (6 bases). Trimming removed 4 bases at V and 0 bases at J, with 12 bases between. The CDR3 runs 15 residues. In germline, CDR1 is LGHDT, CDR2 YNNKEL (reference sequence). CDR3 residues: CASSRRTALNTEAFF. CDR3 in DNA: TGTGCCAGCAGCCGAAGGACAGCCTTGAACACTGAAGCTTTCTTT.

The chain uses TRBV7-9 and TRBJ1-1; D perhaps matches TRBD1 (6 bases). V was pared by 1 base and J by 6 bases, with 15 bases between. This CDR3 region has 15 residues. Germline-derived CDR1 and CDR2 are SEHNR and FQNEAQ (reference sequence). The CDR3 sequence: CASSLGGGTIAEAFF. The CDR3 region has the DNA TGTGCCAGCAGCTTAGGAGGGGGGACGATCGCTGAAGCTTTCTTT.

The rearrangement uses TRBV7-2 and TRBJ1-2, with 7 bases aligning to TRBD1. Germline loops: CDR1 SGHTA, CDR2 FQGNSA. V was clipped by 5 bases and J by 7 bases; unmatched bases: 7. The CDR3 contains 13 residues. Here the CDR3 reads CASSDDRVLGYTF. The CDR3 region has the DNA TGTGCCAGCAGCGATGACAGGGTTCTTGGCTACACCTTC.

The rearrangement uses TRBV29-1 and TRBJ1-5; D is uncertain. Trimming cost V 4 bases and J 4 bases, with 11 bases left between them. CDR1 SQVTM and CDR2 ANQGSEA come from the germline V gene. This CDR3 spans 13 amino acids. The CDR3 DNA sequence: TGCAGCGTTGGGAGCATCCAAAATCAGCCCCAGCATTTT. This codes for CSVGSIQNQPQHF.

The rearrangement joins TRBV9 to TRBJ2-1; D unclear. Germline lookup yields CDR1 SGDLS and CDR2 YYNGEE. V shed 0 bases and J shed 5 bases, with 6 bases lying between them. The CDR3 loop spans 13 amino acids. CDR3 residues: CASSVVENNEQFF. The CDR3 DNA reads TGTGCCAGCAGCGTAGTAGAGAACAATGAGCAGTTCTTC.

This rearrangement joins TRBV6-5 to TRBJ1-6; D ambiguous. Trimming removed 4 bases at V and 7 bases at J, with 17 bases between. The germline V gene encodes CDR1 MNHEY and CDR2 SVGAGI. The CDR3 is made up of 16 amino acids. The CDR3 spells CASSLFSTEPNSPLHF. The DNA of the CDR3 is TGTGCCAGCAGTTTATTCTCTACAGAGCCAAATTCACCCCTCCACTTT.

In its sample, this clone was seen once. V is TRBV2 and J is TRBJ1-3; D is ambiguous. Germline assignment: CDR1 SNHLY and CDR2 FYNNEI. The CDR3 runs to 13 residues. The ends were cut back, 4 bases at V and 5 bases at J, with 9 bases in the middle. In nucleotides, the CDR3 is TGTGCCAGCAGTGCGGGGTTCAGAAACACCATATATTTT. Protein: CASSAGFRNTIYF.